This T cell receptor (beta chain) was obtained from a study of Ad26.COV2.S vaccination and SARS-CoV-2 variants (dated by TCRdb to about 2021). The study in broad terms: Donors in the vaccine arm were drawn from COV1001, a multicentre, randomized, double-blind, placebo-controlled phase I-IIa trial testing Ad26.COV2.S in healthy adults. Dosing of Ad26.COV2.S was intramuscular, at either 5x10^10 or 1x10^11 viral particles, delivered as one shot or as two shots spaced 56 days apart. The specificity and breadth of SARS-CoV-2-reactive T cell receptors after Ad26.COV2.S vaccination were assessed by TCRbeta repertoire sequencing. The TCR-sequenced set comprised about 32 samples: some 19 Ad26.COV2.S vaccine recipients, 5 placebo recipients and 8 SARS-CoV-2 convalescent individuals. Participants in the trial were split at random into five groups of five each, receiving low-dose or high-dose Ad26.COV2.S once or twice, or else placebo on both occasions. Blinding of investigators to trial group allocation was maintained during experiments and outcome assessment.

The immunoSEQ Assay was used to sequence TCRbeta CDR3 regions. After extraction, genomic DNA underwent amplification by bias-controlled multiplex PCR, followed by high-throughput sequencing. In the original analysis: Collapsing and filtering of sequences were performed to quantify the absolute abundance of each unique TCRbeta CDR3 region. Usable DNA was measured by amplifying reference genes present in all nucleated cells, and TCRbeta template counts were normalized to that usable DNA to estimate T cell fraction. Repertoire TCRs were annotated as SARS-CoV-2-specific when V gene, CDR3 amino acid sequence and J gene were exactly matched to a known reactive TCR set. The reference SARS-CoV-2 TCR set came from MIRA and was filtered for enrichment in COVID-19-positive ImmuneCODE repertoires, removing public or cross-reactive TCRs. Based on the MIRA antigens, annotated TCRs were further analysed at the level of specific ORF or position within ORF. Breadth was defined as the number of annotated unique rearrangements divided by the total number of unique productive rearrangements, and depth was defined as the summed frequency of the annotated unique rearrangements. Group comparisons of TCR breadth used two-sided Wilcoxon rank-sum tests. TCRdb stores this immuneACCESS table with in-frame sequences only. Part of the clones is absent; in the studies checked, under half of the shortfall reflects unresolved V genes, and no reason is known for the rest. That table furnishes V, J and clone size, whereas the DNA furnished D and trimming. For this sample the table gives around 320,000 clones, of which around four fifths were detected only once. Jointly, the top ten make up under 2.5% of the sample.

Here is what the overall study found, with its caveats: After vaccination, spike-specific CD8+ and CD4+ T cell responses were reported to show substantial breadth. Vaccine and placebo recipients had comparable non-spike TCR breadth, which fits with the vaccine containing only spike. It was noted by the authors that total T cell responses may have been underestimated by the TCR breadth and depth analyses. Ad26.COV2.S recipients had higher spike-specific TCR breadth than placebo recipients (P = 0.0014). The study lacked the statistical power to compare responses across vaccine doses or regimens.

Explained via the paper, the treatment or condition label denotes: roughly 18 received Ad26.COV2.S at low or high dose, single or two shots; 5 received placebo; per-sample allocation not given. For vaccine and placebo recipients, the sequenced repertoires came from samples collected on day 63 after the first injection. Between 29 July and 7 August 2020, Cohort 1b enrolled 20 to 30 adults aged 18-55 years at one site in Boston, USA. Ad26.COV2.S consisted of a replication-incompetent adenovirus type 26 vector by which a prefusion-stabilized SARS-CoV-2 spike protein from the original Wuhan strain was expressed. Worth noting for this clone: Its antigen remains undetermined. Qualities for individual bases were not recorded, and no much larger clone is one base off.

From the cysteine up to the phenylalanine, the CDR3 has a length of 16 residues. Solely the CDR3 DNA is kept, with 48 bases framed from the first base. For this chain, trimming is 4 bases at the V end and 3 bases at the J end, and the number of junction bases without a gene match is 13. Based on the germline V gene, the CDR1 and CDR2 sequences are SQVTM and ANQGSEA. Sequencing used peripheral blood, obtained in a trial of Ad26.COV2.S vaccine versus placebo. The chain links TRBV29-1 with TRBJ2-7; 9 bases in between match TRBD2. The origin of this receptor is a person aged 18-60 years who received the Ad26.COV2.S COVID-19 vaccine or a placebo. The CDR3 is CSVGLAGVPGDYEQYF. The DNA sequence is as follows: TGCAGCGTTGGGTTAGCGGGGGTCCCCGGGGACTACGAGCAGTACTTC.